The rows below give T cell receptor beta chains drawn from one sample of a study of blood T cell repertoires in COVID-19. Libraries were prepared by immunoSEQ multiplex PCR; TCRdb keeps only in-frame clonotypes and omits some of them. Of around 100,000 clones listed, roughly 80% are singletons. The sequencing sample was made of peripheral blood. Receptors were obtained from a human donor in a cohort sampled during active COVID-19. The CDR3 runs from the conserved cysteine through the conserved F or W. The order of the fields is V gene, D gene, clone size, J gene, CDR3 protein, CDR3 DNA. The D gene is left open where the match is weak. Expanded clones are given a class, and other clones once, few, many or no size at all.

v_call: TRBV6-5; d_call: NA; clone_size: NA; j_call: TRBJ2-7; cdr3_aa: CASRSAAGRLEQYF; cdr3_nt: TGTGCCAGCAGATCAGCGGCCGGCCGACTCGAGCAGTACTTC
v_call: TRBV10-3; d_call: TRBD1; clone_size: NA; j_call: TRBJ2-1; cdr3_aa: CAISESTGGEQFF; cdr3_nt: TGTGCCATCAGTGAGTCAACAGGGGGTGAGCAGTTCTTC
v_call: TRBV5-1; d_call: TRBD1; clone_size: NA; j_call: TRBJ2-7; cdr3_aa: CASSLVGQGLHEQYF; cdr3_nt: TGCGCCAGCAGCTTGGTAGGACAGGGGTTGCACGAGCAGTACTTC
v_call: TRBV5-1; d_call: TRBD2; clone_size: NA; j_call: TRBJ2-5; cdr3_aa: CASSFSAGGGETQYF; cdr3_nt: TGCGCCAGCAGCTTCTCGGCGGGAGGTGGGGAGACCCAGTACTTC
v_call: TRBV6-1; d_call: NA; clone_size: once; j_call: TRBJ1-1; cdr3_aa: CASSERVLTEAFF; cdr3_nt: TGTGCCAGCAGTGAACGGGTTTTGACTGAAGCTTTCTTT
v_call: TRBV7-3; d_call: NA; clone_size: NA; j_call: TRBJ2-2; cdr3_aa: CASSLNPAGSATGELFF; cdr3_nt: TGTGCCAGCAGCTTAAACCCTGCAGGGTCGGCGACCGGGGAGCTGTTTTTT
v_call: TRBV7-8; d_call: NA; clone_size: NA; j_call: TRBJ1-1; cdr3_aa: CASSPPVDPEAFF; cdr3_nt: TGTGCCAGCAGCCCCCCGGTCGATCCTGAAGCTTTCTTT
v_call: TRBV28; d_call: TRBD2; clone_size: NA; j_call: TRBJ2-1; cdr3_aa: CASSVASGRSNEQFF; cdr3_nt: TGTGCCAGCAGTGTGGCTAGCGGGAGATCCAATGAGCAGTTCTTC
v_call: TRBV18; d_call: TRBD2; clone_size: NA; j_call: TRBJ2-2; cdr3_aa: CASSPRGTTNTGELFF; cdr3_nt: TGTGCCAGCTCACCACGAGGGACTACGAACACCGGGGAGCTGTTTTTT
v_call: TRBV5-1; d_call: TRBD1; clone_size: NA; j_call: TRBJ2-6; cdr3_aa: CASSLGDRGQSSGANVLTF; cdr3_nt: TGCGCCAGCAGCTTGGGGGACAGGGGTCAAAGCTCTGGGGCCAACGTCCTGACTTTC
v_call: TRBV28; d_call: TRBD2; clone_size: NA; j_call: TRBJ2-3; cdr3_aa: CGGSQSGSRDTQYF; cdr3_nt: TGTGGCGGTTCTCAAAGCGGGAGCAGAGATACGCAGTATTTT
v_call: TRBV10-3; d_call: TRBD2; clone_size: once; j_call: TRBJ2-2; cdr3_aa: CAISEALAGAANTGELFF; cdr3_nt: TGTGCCATCAGTGAGGCGCTAGCGGGAGCAGCGAACACCGGGGAGCTGTTTTTT
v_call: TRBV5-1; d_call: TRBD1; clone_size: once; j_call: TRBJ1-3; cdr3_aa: CASSPGTAGNTIYF; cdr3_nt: TGCGCCAGCAGCCCCGGGACAGCTGGAAACACCATATATTTT
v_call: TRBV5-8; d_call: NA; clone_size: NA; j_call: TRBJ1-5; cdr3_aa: CASSRGRGDKGNQPQHF; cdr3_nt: TGTGCCAGCAGCAGGGGCAGGGGTGATAAGGGCAATCAGCCCCAGCATTTT
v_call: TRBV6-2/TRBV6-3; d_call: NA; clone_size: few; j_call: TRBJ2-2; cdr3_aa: CASSYQGTSGELFF; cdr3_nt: TGTGCCAGCAGTTACCAGGGGACCAGCGGGGAGCTGTTTTTT
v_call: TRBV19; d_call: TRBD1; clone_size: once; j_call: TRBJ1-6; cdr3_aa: CASREETGTGSPLHF; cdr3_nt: TGTGCCAGTAGGGAAGAGACAGGGACGGGTTCACCCCTCCACTTT
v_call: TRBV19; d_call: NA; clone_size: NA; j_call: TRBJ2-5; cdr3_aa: CASSMAGPIQETQYF; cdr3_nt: TGTGCCAGTAGTATGGCTGGGCCGATACAAGAGACCCAGTACTTC
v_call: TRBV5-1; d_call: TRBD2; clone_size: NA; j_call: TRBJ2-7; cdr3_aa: CASSFRGESYEQYF; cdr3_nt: TGCGCCAGCAGCTTTCGGGGGGAATCCTACGAGCAGTACTTC
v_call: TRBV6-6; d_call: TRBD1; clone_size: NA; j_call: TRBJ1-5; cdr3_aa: CASSLTGGANQPQHF; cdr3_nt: TGTGCCAGCAGTCTGACAGGGGGCGCAAATCAGCCCCAGCATTTT
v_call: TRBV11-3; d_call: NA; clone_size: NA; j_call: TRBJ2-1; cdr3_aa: CASSRQVNEQFF; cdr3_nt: TGTGCCAGCAGTCGACAGGTTAATGAGCAGTTCTTC
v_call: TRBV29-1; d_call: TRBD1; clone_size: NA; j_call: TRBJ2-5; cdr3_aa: CSVEDLGQGVETQYF; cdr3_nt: TGCAGCGTTGAAGATCTTGGACAGGGGGTAGAGACCCAGTACTTC
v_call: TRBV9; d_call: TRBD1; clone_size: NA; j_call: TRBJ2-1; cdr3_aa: CASSGGQGSGNEQFF; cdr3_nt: TGTGCCAGCAGCGGGGGACAGGGGAGCGGCAATGAGCAGTTCTTC
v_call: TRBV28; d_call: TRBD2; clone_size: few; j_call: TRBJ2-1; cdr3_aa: CASSATSGRTWNEQFF; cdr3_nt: TGTGCCAGCAGTGCGACTAGCGGGAGAACGTGGAATGAGCAGTTCTTC
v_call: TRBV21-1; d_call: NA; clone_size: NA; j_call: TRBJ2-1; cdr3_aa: CASGTTRNQSLPLSSYNEQFF; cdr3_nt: TGTGCCAGCGGTACCACTAGAAATCAAAGTCTCCCCCTCAGCTCCTACAATGAGCAGTTCTTC
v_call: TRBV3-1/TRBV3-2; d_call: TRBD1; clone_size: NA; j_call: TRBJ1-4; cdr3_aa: CASSHSTGGAFTKLFF; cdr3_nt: TGTGCCAGCAGCCATTCGACAGGGGGCGCGTTCACAAAACTGTTTTTT
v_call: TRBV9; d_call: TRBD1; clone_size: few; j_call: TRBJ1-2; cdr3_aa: CASSVSETGHYGYTF; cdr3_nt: TGTGCCAGCAGCGTATCGGAGACAGGGCACTATGGCTACACCTTC
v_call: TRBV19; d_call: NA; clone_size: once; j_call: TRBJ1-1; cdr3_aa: CASSIAFKVGGSTEAFF; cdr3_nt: TGTGCCAGTAGTATAGCTTTCAAAGTGGGAGGGAGCACTGAAGCTTTCTTT
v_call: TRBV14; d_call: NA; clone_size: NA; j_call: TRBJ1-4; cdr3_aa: CASSRGVSEKLFF; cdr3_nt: TGTGCCAGCAGCCGCGGGGTTTCAGAAAAACTGTTTTTT
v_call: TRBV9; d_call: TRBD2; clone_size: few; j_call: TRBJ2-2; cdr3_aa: CASSVLAGGTNTGELFF; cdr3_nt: TGTGCCAGCAGCGTTCTAGCGGGGGGAACGAACACCGGGGAGCTGTTTTTT
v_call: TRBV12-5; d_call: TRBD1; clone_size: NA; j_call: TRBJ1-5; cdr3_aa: CASGRTGTGGQNQPQHF; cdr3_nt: TGTGCTAGTGGACGCACCGGGACAGGGGGCCAAAATCAGCCCCAGCATTTT
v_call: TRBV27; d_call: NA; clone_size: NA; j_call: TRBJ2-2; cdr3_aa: CASSLWLTGELFF; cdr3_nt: TGTGCCAGCAGTTTGTGGCTCACCGGGGAGCTGTTTTTT
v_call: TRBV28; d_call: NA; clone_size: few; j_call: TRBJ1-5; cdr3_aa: CASSTQQGGSNQPQHF; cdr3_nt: TGTGCCAGCAGTACCCAACAGGGCGGCAGCAATCAGCCCCAGCATTTT
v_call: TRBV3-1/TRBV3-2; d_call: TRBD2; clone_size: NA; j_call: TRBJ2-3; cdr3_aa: CASSHSSGGYSTDTQYF; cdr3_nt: TGTGCCAGCAGCCACTCTTCGGGGGGGTATAGCACAGATACGCAGTATTTT
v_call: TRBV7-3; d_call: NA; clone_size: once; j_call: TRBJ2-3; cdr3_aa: CASSLTSGFRTDTQYF; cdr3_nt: TGTGCCAGCAGCTTAACTAGCGGATTCCGCACAGATACGCAGTATTTT
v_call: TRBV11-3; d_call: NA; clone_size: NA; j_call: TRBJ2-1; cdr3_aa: CASSLASGTLLDEQFF; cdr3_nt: TGTGCCAGCAGCTTAGCCTCCGGGACACTCCTCGATGAGCAGTTCTTC
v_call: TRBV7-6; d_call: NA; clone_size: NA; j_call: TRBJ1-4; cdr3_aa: CASSLAGTPRGELFF; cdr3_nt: TGTGCCAGCAGCTTAGCCGGGACACCCCGTGGGGAACTGTTTTTT
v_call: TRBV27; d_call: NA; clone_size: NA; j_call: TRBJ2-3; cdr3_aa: CASRKAGPNTDTQYF; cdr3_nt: TGTGCCAGCAGAAAGGCAGGGCCTAACACAGATACGCAGTATTTT
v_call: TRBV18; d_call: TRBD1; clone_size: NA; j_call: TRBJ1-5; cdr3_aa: CASSQQGAPPQPQHF; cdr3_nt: TGTGCCAGCTCACAACAGGGGGCCCCGCCACAGCCCCAGCATTTT
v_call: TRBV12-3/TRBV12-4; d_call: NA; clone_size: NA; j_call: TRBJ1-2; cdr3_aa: CASSPRGGYTF; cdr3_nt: TGTGCCAGCAGTCCTAGGGGGGGCTACACCTTC
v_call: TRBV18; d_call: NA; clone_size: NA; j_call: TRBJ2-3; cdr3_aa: CASSVTTRVDADTQYF; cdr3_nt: TGTGCCAGCTCAGTAACTACGAGGGTAGACGCAGATACGCAGTATTTT
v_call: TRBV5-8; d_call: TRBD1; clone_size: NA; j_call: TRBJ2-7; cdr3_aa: CASSQGANEQYF; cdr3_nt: TGTGCCAGCAGCCAGGGGGCCAACGAGCAGTACTTC
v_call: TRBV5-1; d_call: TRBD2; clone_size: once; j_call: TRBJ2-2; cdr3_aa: CASSPTSGANTGELFF; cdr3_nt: TGCGCCAGCAGCCCGACTAGCGGAGCGAACACCGGGGAGCTGTTTTTT
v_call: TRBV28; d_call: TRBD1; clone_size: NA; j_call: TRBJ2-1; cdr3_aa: CASSPQGLGEQFF; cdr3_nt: TGTGCCAGCAGTCCACAGGGGCTCGGTGAGCAGTTCTTC
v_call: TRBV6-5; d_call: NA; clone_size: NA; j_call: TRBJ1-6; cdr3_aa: CASSSDGSSPLHF; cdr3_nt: TGTGCCAGCAGCTCGGACGGGAGTTCACCCCTCCACTTT
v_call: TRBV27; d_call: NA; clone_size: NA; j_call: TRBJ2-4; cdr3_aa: CASSLFSGTGKNIQYF; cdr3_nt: TGTGCCAGCAGTTTATTTAGCGGGACAGGGAAAAACATTCAGTACTTC
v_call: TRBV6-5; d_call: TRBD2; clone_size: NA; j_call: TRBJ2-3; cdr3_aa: CASSYRAGGGDTQYF; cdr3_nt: TGTGCCAGCAGTTACAGGGCGGGGGGCGGAGATACGCAGTATTTT